This is a list of T cell receptor beta chains from one sample in a study of CD8+CD57+ T cells in acquired aplastic anemia. MiXCR, run by TCRdb on the reads, gives a single entry per CDR3 protein. Among about 180,000 distinct CDR3 sequences listed, around 50% were seen once. The sample taken for sequencing was sorted CD4+, CD8+, or CD8+CD57+ T cells (not recorded which) from PBMCs. The source is a human donor with aplastic anemia. CDR3s leave out the opening cysteine and the closing phenylalanine or tryptophan. Fields, in order: clone size, V gene, CDR3 protein. Clone size appears in some rows only: once, few, many, or a class for an expanded clone.

- TRBV7-2 ASSIDSTGELF
- TRBV20-1 SARDVITGGIYEQY
- TRBV11-2 ASSREGAATLRDTQY
many TRBV11-2 ASSDRGLENHNSPLH
- TRBV20-1 SAIDRGGEETQY
- TRBV2 ASTDPGENYGYT
- TRBV2 ASRLAENYEQY
- TRBV6-1 ASTLGTGQSPLH
many TRBV12-3/TRBV12-4 ASSLGGVYNEQF
many TRBV7-9 ASSERGWASSYNEQF
many TRBV27 ASRGTGDNQPQH
- TRBV10-1 ASTGVRDRVRYEQY
many TRBV7-9 ASSKETQY
- TRBV6-4 ASSDIADSPLH
- TRBV2 ASRYQETQY
many TRBV10-3 AISDPFVEGRGYGYT
few TRBV14 ASSPWAATGTLIDSSYEQY
- TRBV2 ASRFTEAF
few TRBV15 ATSRFVGPDGYT
many TRBV2 ASGAQGARYTGELF